This paragraph reports one T cell receptor beta chain. This record belongs to a study of cytomegalovirus exposure and HLA in healthy donors. Researchers ran the PCR with 60 Vbeta and 13 Jbeta primers. The method was immunoSEQ multiplex PCR; TCRdb's version includes in-frame clones alone and lacks a portion of them. The sample records more than 65,000 clones, about three quarters being singletons. The J segment lost 5 bases and the V segment lost 3 bases, leaving 3 bases of the junction unmatched. Germline V CDR1 and CDR2: SGHTA, FQGNSA. This CDR3 has 15 amino acids. This chain uses TRBV7-2 with TRBJ2-2; TRBD2 matches at 10 bases. The sequence was collected from a female donor in good health and CMV-seronegative. Sequencing input: PBMCs. CDR3 DNA sequence: TGTGCCAGCAGCTTCCTTAGCGGGGGGACCGGGGAGCTGTTTTTT. Amino acids: CASSFLSGGTGELFF.